The 3 T cell receptor beta chains presented below share a single source sample, sequenced in a study of blood T cell repertoires in COVID-19. Libraries were prepared by immunoSEQ multiplex PCR; TCRdb keeps only in-frame clonotypes and omits some of them. This table holds 150,000 or so clones, over 80% found once. The material sequenced was PBMCs or T cells enriched from blood (not recorded which). Source of these receptors: a man aged 65-85 years who had been exposed to COVID-19.

This chain connects TRBV5-1 to TRBJ2-4; 10 bases line up with TRBD1. Germline CDR1 reads SGHRS; CDR2 reads YFSETQ. The CDR3 sequence is 15 residues long. V trimming: 7 bases; J trimming: 5 bases; junction bases outside the gene matches: 9. The CDR3 region is CASQMSGTGENIQYF. The CDR3 coding sequence is TGCGCCAGCCAAATGTCCGGGACAGGGGAAAACATTCAGTACTTC.

This chain links TRBV4-1 with TRBJ1-1, with D unclear. The CDR3 is 15 amino acids. V was trimmed by 1 base and J by 0 bases, leaving 9 bases between them. Germline V lookup: CDR1 MGHRA, CDR2 YSYEKL. CDR3 DNA: TGCGCCAGCAGCCAAGTTTCTGGCCTGAACACTGAAGCTTTCTTT. Residues: CASSQVSGLNTEAFF.

The chain carries TRBV5-1 and TRBJ2-7; 11 bases line up with TRBD1. CDR1 and CDR2 from the germline V gene are SGHRS and YFSETQ. With 6 bases clipped from V and 4 bases from J, the junction kept 3 bases outside the gene matches. The length of the CDR3 is 13 residues. The CDR3 coding sequence is TGCGCCAGCAACGGACAGGGGGCTTACGAGCAGTACTTC. Its protein product is CASNGQGAYEQYF.